A single sample is the source of the 30 T cell receptor beta chains below, sequenced in a study of early T cells in non-severe SARS-CoV-2 infection. MiXCR was run by TCRdb on the 5' RACE reads, yielding one entry per CDR3 protein. The sample records approximately 56,000 distinct CDR3 sequences, over 13% being singletons. The sequences come from whole blood, collected at baseline. The source is an adult who was a healthcare worker with PCR-confirmed SARS-CoV-2 infection or an uninfected control (not recorded which).

The chain couples TRBV12-3 or TRBV12-4 to TRBJ2-2, with D unclear. This CDR3 contains 12 residues. Trimming shortened V by 3 bases and J by 2 bases, and 1 base separated the two germline ends. CDR3 coding DNA: TGTGCCAGCAGTTTTAACACCGGGGAGCTGTTTTTT. Its translation is CASSFNTGELFF.

This clonotype was observed a handful of times. The rearrangement uses TRBV7-2 and TRBJ1-1, with D possibly being TRBD1 (6 bases). The germline V gene encodes CDR1 SGHTA and CDR2 FQGNSA. This CDR3 spans 12 amino acids. Deletions cut 3 bases from V and 8 bases from J, with 10 bases between. In DNA form, the CDR3 reads TGTGCCAGCAGCTTGAGAACAGGGGAAGCTTTCTTT. It translates to CASSLRTGEAFF.

This clonotype was counted ten times or more. The rearrangement links TRBV9 to TRBJ1-4; the match to TRBD1 covers 8 bases. J was trimmed by 7 bases and V by 0 bases; bases with no gene match: 5. Germline CDR1 and CDR2: SGDLS and YYNGEE. CDR3 length: 15 residues. CDR3: CASSVATGGGEKLFF. As DNA, the CDR3 is TGTGCCAGCAGCGTAGCAACAGGGGGTGGTGAAAAACTGTTTTTT. Full variable domain (rest looked up from reference TRBV9 and TRBJ1-4): DSGVTQTPKHLITATGQRVTLRCSPRSGDLSVYWYQQSLDQGLQFLIQYYNGEERAKGNILERFSAQQFPDLHSELNLSSLELGDSALYFCASSVATGGGEKLFFGSGTQLSVL.

This clonotype was seen many times. The rearrangement links TRBV11-2 to TRBJ2-3; D unresolved. The V end was cut by 2 bases, the J end by 6 bases, with 12 bases between. CDR1 SGHAT and CDR2 FQNNGV come from the germline V gene. The CDR3 runs 14 residues. This chain's CDR3 is CASSLRMAADTQYF. The CDR3 DNA sequence: TGTGCCAGCAGCTTAAGGATGGCCGCGGATACGCAGTATTTT.

This clonotype occurred a few times. The rearrangement uses TRBV10-2 and TRBJ2-7; D is uncertain. The CDR3 runs 13 residues. Per the germline V gene, CDR1 is WSHSY and CDR2 is SAAADI. The V end lost 0 bases, the J end lost 6 bases, and 9 bases lay between the germline ends. CDR3: CASSESGVFEQYF. The CDR3, as DNA: TGCGCCAGCAGTGAGTCGGGTGTTTTCGAGCAGTACTTC.

V gene TRBV7-9 combines with J gene TRBJ2-7; 14 bases are shared with TRBD2. The V segment lost 4 bases and the J segment 6 bases; nucleotides outside the gene matches: 5. This CDR3 is 15 amino acids long. Germline V gene data show CDR1 as SEHNR and CDR2 as FQNEAQ (reference sequence). CDR3 nucleotide sequence: TGTGCCAGCAGCTCGACTAGCGGGAGGGCCTTCGAGCAGTACTTC. Amino acid sequence: CASSSTSGRAFEQYF. Looking up the rest from reference TRBV7-9 and TRBJ2-7 gives the full variable domain: DTGVSQNPRHKITKRGQNVTFRCDPISEHNRLYWYRQTLGQGPEFLTYFQNEAQLEKSRLLSDRFSAERPKGSFSTLEIQRTEQGDSAMYLCASSSTSGRAFEQYFGPGTRLTVT.

The chain is built from TRBV2 and TRBJ2-3; the D gene is possibly TRBD2 (6 bases). V shed 4 bases and J shed 2 bases, with 13 bases lying between them. There are 15 residues in the CDR3. CDR1 and CDR2 from the germline V gene are SNHLY and FYNNEI. CDR3 bases: TGTGCCAGCAGTGCCCTACTAGCAAACACAGATACGCAGTATTTT. It yields the protein CASSALLANTDTQYF. The full variable domain, with the rest looked up from reference TRBV2 and TRBJ2-3, is EPEVTQTPSHQVTQMGQEVILRCVPISNHLYFYWYRQILGQKVEFLVSFYNNEISEKSEIFDDQFSVERPDGSNFTLKIRSTKLEDSAMYFCASSALLANTDTQYFGPGTRLTVL.

The V call is TRBV12-3 or TRBV12-4, the J call TRBJ1-1; D unclear. The CDR3 contains 13 residues. The V and J ends lost 1 base and 2 bases respectively, with 5 bases between them. DNA for the CDR3: TGTGCCAGCAGTTTAGTTCCCAACACTGAAGCTTTCTTT. Translation: CASSLVPNTEAFF.

The chain uses TRBV21-1 and TRBJ2-1; TRBD1 is the table's D call, not checked against the DNA. TRBV21-1 is a known pseudogene. CDR3 length: 15 amino acids. DNA of the CDR3: TGTGCCAGCAGCAAAGCGCCGACAGTATACAATGAGCAGTTCTTC. This encodes CASSKAPTVYNEQFF.

The chain is built from TRBV3-1 and TRBJ1-1; D unresolved. V was trimmed by 5 bases and J by 0 bases, leaving 13 bases between them. Germline CDR1 LGHDT, CDR2 YNNKEL (reference sequence). This CDR3 has 15 residues. CDR3 coding DNA: TGTGCCAGCAGCTCCCATATAAGTATGAACACTGAAGCTTTCTTT. Amino acids: CASSSHISMNTEAFF.

This clonotype showed up many times. The genes are TRBV6-1 and TRBJ1-4, with D hard to call. Trimming removed 5 bases from V and 7 bases from J, with 5 bases in between. Germline loops: CDR1 MNHNS, CDR2 SASEGT. This CDR3 has 11 amino acids. This chain's CDR3 is CASSRSEKLFF. In DNA, the CDR3 is TGTGCCAGCAGTCGTAGTGAAAAACTGTTTTTT.

This clonotype was seen more than once but under ten times. The V call is TRBV5-1, the J call TRBJ2-7; D call uncertain. The length of the CDR3 is 11 residues. The germline V gene has CDR1 SGHRS and CDR2 YFSETQ. V lost 2 bases to trimming and J lost 5 bases, with 5 bases between them. CDR3 residues: CASSFTNEQYF. The CDR3 DNA reads TGCGCCAGCAGCTTCACCAACGAGCAGTACTTC.

V usage is TRBV6-2 or TRBV6-3 and J usage is TRBJ2-7; 7 positions agree with TRBD2. Germline V gives CDR1 MNHEY, CDR2 SVGEGT. V was pared by 2 bases and J by 6 bases, with 4 bases of the junction left unmatched. The CDR3 length is 13 residues. The CDR3, as DNA: TGTGCCAGCAGTTACGGACTAGTTGGCGAGCAGTACTTC. It translates to CASSYGLVGEQYF.

This CDR3 is CASSPESYEQYF. The CDR3 region has the DNA TGTGCCAGCTCACCCGAGAGTTACGAGCAGTACTTC. V usage is TRBV18 and J usage is TRBJ2-7; D is unresolved. The CDR3 extends over 12 amino acids. V was trimmed by 3 bases and J by 4 bases, leaving 7 bases between them. CDR1 is KGHSH, CDR2 LQKENI, per germline.

This clonotype was detected only a few times. The chain couples TRBV12-3 or TRBV12-4 to TRBJ1-1, with TRBD1 identical over 8 bases. CDR3 size: 14 residues. After removal of 5 bases from V and 10 bases from J, the junction contained 12 bases not matched to a gene. CDR3 coding DNA: TGTGCCAGCAGTAAACTGGACAGGGACGTAGGAGCTTTCTTT. It yields the protein CASSKLDRDVGAFF.

The chain couples TRBV7-2 to TRBJ1-5, with D possibly TRBD1 on 6 matching bases. Trimming left V 1 base short and J 6 bases short, with 13 bases between. The length of the CDR3 is 15 residues. CDR1 and CDR2 (germline): SGHTA, FQGNSA. The CDR3 sequence is CASSLDGSGVQPQHF. The CDR3 DNA is TGTGCCAGCAGCTTAGATGGATCAGGGGTTCAGCCCCAGCATTTT. Full variable domain (rest looked up from reference TRBV7-2 and TRBJ1-5): GAGVSQSPSNKVTEKGKDVELRCDPISGHTALYWYRQSLGQGLEFLIYFQGNSAPDKSGLPSDRFSAERTGGSVSTLTIQRTQQEDSAVYLCASSLDGSGVQPQHFGDGTRLSIL.

V and J are TRBV27 and TRBJ1-2; 7 nucleotides align to TRBD1. This CDR3 is built from 12 residues. CDR1 is MNHEY and CDR2 is SMNVEV in the germline V gene (reference sequence). V was pared by 5 bases and J by 5 bases, with 2 bases of the junction left unmatched. Written as DNA, the CDR3 is TGTGCCAGCAGTCCGGACAGGTATGGCTACACCTTC. Its protein is CASSPDRYGYTF.

This clonotype was seen more than once but under ten times. The CDR3 loop reads CASTSQRSGGPDTQYF. As DNA, the CDR3 is TGTGCCAGCACCTCCCAGCGAAGCGGGGGGCCAGATACGCAGTATTTT. This chain connects TRBV11-2 to TRBJ2-3; 9 bases map to TRBD2. The V and J ends lost 7 bases and 4 bases, in that order; junction bases with no gene match: 12. The CDR3 loop spans 16 amino acids. Germline lookup yields CDR1 SGHAT and CDR2 FQNNGV.

In its sample, this clonotype was seen a few times. The chain employs TRBV20-1 and TRBJ2-1; D gene unclear. V lost 3 bases to trimming and J lost 6 bases, with 9 bases between them. Germline V gene sequence: CDR1 DFQATT, CDR2 SNEGSKA (reference sequence). The length of the CDR3 is 12 residues. Written as DNA, the CDR3 is TGCAGTGCTAGGACGTGGGGCAATGAGCAGTTCTTC. Amino acids: CSARTWGNEQFF.

V is TRBV20-1 and J is TRBJ1-6; D not certain. This CDR3 has 13 residues. V was trimmed by 7 bases and J by 7 bases, leaving 14 bases between them. The germline CDR1 and CDR2 sequences are DFQATT and SNEGSKA (reference sequence). The CDR3 loop is CSVKGIENSPLHF. The CDR3 DNA reads TGCAGTGTTAAGGGTATCGAGAATTCACCCCTCCACTTT.

Ten or more counts support this clonotype. The gene calls are TRBV6-1 and TRBJ2-2; TRBD1 is a possible D gene (5 bases). The CDR3 spans 15 residues. Germline CDR1 MNHNS, CDR2 SASEGT. The ends were cut back, 5 bases at V and 0 bases at J, with 10 bases in the middle. CDR3 residues: CASSPRVANTGELFF. In DNA form, the CDR3 reads TGTGCCAGCAGTCCCAGGGTCGCGAACACCGGGGAGCTGTTTTTT.

This clonotype was observed many times. The gene calls are TRBV6-4 and TRBJ2-3; 9 nucleotides match TRBD2. This CDR3 spans 14 amino acids. V shed 4 bases, J shed 2 bases, and the junction held 1 base outside the gene matches. Germline CDR1 MRHNA, CDR2 SNTAGT. In DNA form, the CDR3 reads TGTGCCAGCAGTGGGACTAGCGACACAGATACGCAGTATTTT. Translation: CASSGTSDTDTQYF.

The chain joins TRBV5-6 to TRBJ1-1; D unresolved. V shed 10 bases and J shed 2 bases, with 27 bases lying between them. The germline V gene encodes CDR1 SGHDT and CDR2 YYEEEE. This CDR3 is 17 amino acids long. In nucleotides, the CDR3 is TGTGCCTCCTCGAGCCGGCTCTCATTCACCCGAAACACTGAAGCTTTCTTT. Its translation: CASSSRLSFTRNTEAFF.

The chain couples TRBV11-2 to TRBJ1-1; D ambiguous. Germline-derived CDR1 and CDR2 are SGHAT and FQNNGV. The length of the CDR3 is 15 residues. Trimming cost V 0 bases and J 11 bases, with 19 bases left between them. The CDR3 here is CASSLDRGPSIRAFF. The DNA for the CDR3 is TGTGCCAGCAGCTTAGATCGCGGGCCCTCTATTCGCGCTTTCTTT.

This clonotype was seen a few times. J is TRBJ1-5 and V is TRBV27, with D uncertain. V dropped 5 bases and J dropped 2 bases, with 7 bases sitting between them. This CDR3 has 13 amino acids. The germline CDR1 and CDR2 sequences are MNHEY and SMNVEV (reference sequence). CDR3 region: CASSVSGNQPQHF. The CDR3 DNA is TGTGCCAGCAGTGTGTCAGGCAATCAGCCCCAGCATTTT.

This clonotype was counted between two and nine times. This sequence joins TRBV20-1 and TRBJ1-1; no reliable D call. This CDR3 spans 12 amino acids. In germline, CDR1 is DFQATT, CDR2 SNEGSKA (reference sequence). V lost 0 bases and J 4 bases, leaving 6 bases between the germline ends. CDR3 nucleotide sequence: TGCAGTGCTAGAGATACGTTCACTGAAGCTTTCTTT. Its translation is CSARDTFTEAFF.

This clonotype showed up many times. V usage is TRBV7-4 and J usage is TRBJ2-7; TRBD2 might be the D (6 bases). The length of the CDR3 is 16 residues. The V and J ends lost 8 bases and 1 base respectively, with 21 bases between them. Germline values: CDR1 SGHVT, CDR2 SQSDAQ. The CDR3 loop is CASPTQGTSSSYEQYF. CDR3 sequence (DNA): TGTGCCAGCCCCACACAAGGAACTAGCTCTTCCTACGAGCAGTACTTC. The variable domain in full, completed from reference TRBV7-4 and TRBJ2-7, reads GAGVSQSPRYKVAKRGRDVALRCDSISGHVTLYWYRQTLGQGSEVLTYSQSDAQRDKSGRPSGRFSAERPERSVSTLKIQRTEQGDSAVYLCASPTQGTSSSYEQYFGPGTRLTVT.

This clonotype was detected only a few times. The rearrangement links TRBV20-1 to TRBJ2-3; maybe TRBD2 (6 bases). Deletions cut 3 bases from V and 2 bases from J, with 12 bases between. The CDR3 length is 14 residues. CDR1 is DFQATT and CDR2 is SNEGSKA in the germline V gene (reference sequence). CDR3 in amino acids: CSASSGRYTDTQYF. The CDR3 coding sequence is TGCAGTGCTAGTAGCGGCAGATACACAGATACGCAGTATTTT.

The gene calls are TRBV9 and TRBJ1-2; D not certain. The CDR3 contains 14 residues. The V gene lost 2 bases and the J gene lost 1 base, with 9 bases spanning the gap. Germline V gene sequence: CDR1 SGDLS, CDR2 YYNGEE. The CDR3 is CASSVRRDNYGYTF. CDR3 sequence (DNA): TGTGCCAGCAGCGTCAGGAGGGATAACTATGGCTACACCTTC.

This clonotype was recorded at least ten times. The chain joins TRBV5-1 to TRBJ1-3; D gene unclear. Between the trimmed V and J ends, which lost 0 bases and 0 bases, there was a span of 7 bases. CDR1 is SGHRS and CDR2 is YFSETQ in the germline V gene. This CDR3 has 15 residues. CDR3 amino acids: CASSLDGYSGNTIYF. The CDR3 DNA follows: TGCGCCAGCAGCTTGGACGGCTACTCTGGAAACACCATATATTTT.